Presented here are 4 T cell receptor beta chains from one specimen sequenced in a study of shared clonotypes between healthy human individuals (dated by TCRdb to about 2020). Library preparation employed the immunoSEQ multiplex PCR assay. This immuneACCESS table, as held by TCRdb, lists in-frame sequences with V and J called but not all clones. Of the missing ones, under half trace to an unresolved V gene in checked studies; the others have no known cause. The sample table holds some 2,500,000 clones, of which roughly 93% were seen once. Of the sample, approximately 0.36% falls within the top ten clones. Sequencing was carried out using naive CD4+ T cells from PBMCs. According to the study, the label for this sample's cell subset or site signals: CD45RA+ positively selected. The receptor set was obtained from a man between 18 and 29 years old in good health. Some clones in this sample may be carry-over from other donors' samples.

The rearrangement joins TRBV27 to TRBJ1-5; 8 bases agree with TRBD1. Germline V gene sequence: CDR1 MNHEY, CDR2 SMNVEV (reference sequence). With V trimmed by 4 bases and J by 5 bases, 7 bases remained unmatched. The CDR3 covers 15 residues. CDR3 residues: CASSWTGHQDQPQHF. In nucleotides, the CDR3 is TGTGCCAGCAGTTGGACAGGGCATCAAGATCAGCCCCAGCATTTT.

In regard to this clone: The same CDR3 can be traced to other DNA sequences in this sample. This chain joins TRBV6-6 and TRBJ2-6; D is undetermined. The germline V and J ends were trimmed by 8 bases and 4 bases, with 9 bases remaining between them. CDR1 is MNHNY and CDR2 is SVGAGI in the germline V gene (reference sequence). CDR3 length equals 13 residues. The CDR3 DNA sequence: TGTGCCAGCTCAGGCTCCGGGGCCAACGTCCTGACTTTC. Amino acid sequence: CASSGSGANVLTF.

The chain has TRBV7-2 and TRBJ2-1, with a tentative D call TRBD2 (6 bases). Germline CDR1 and CDR2: SGHTA and FQGNSA. Between the trimmed V and J ends, which lost 1 base and 0 bases, there was a span of 19 bases. CDR3 size: 19 residues. CDR3 region: CASSLDAFGLPSSYNEQFF. The CDR3 region has the DNA TGTGCCAGCAGCTTAGATGCATTCGGACTACCAAGCTCCTACAATGAGCAGTTCTTC.

Only a few counts were recorded for this clone. Other DNA sequences from this sample encode an identical CDR3 as well. The J gene is TRBJ2-2, the V gene TRBV18; tentative D call: TRBD1 (6 bases). The CDR3 consists of 15 residues. The V end was cut by 5 bases, the J end by 1 base, with 11 bases between. From germline, CDR1 is KGHSH and CDR2 LQKENI. CDR3 in amino acids: CASSRGQMNTGELFF. In DNA form, the CDR3 reads TGTGCCAGCTCAAGGGGACAAATGAACACCGGGGAGCTGTTTTTT.